These T cell receptor beta chains were read from a single sample in a study of control samples from healthy donors and cancer patients. The protocol was immunoSEQ multiplex PCR, while the TCRdb copy is restricted to in-frame clones and leaves out a portion. The sample shows about 140,000 clones, roughly nine tenths of them seen only once. Sequenced material: blood. The receptor source for this set is a woman in her twenties or thirties in good health. The CDR3 runs from the conserved cysteine through the conserved F or W. A D gene is named only where the DNA matches it firmly.

d_call	v_call	cdr3_length	j_call	cdr3_nt	cdr3_aa
TRBD2	TRBV6-5	14	TRBJ2-1	TGTGCCAGCAGTTCTAGCGGCATCTACAATGAGCAGTTCTTC	CASSSSGIYNEQFF
.	TRBV21-1	22	TRBJ2-7	TGTGCCAGCAGCAAAGAGTTGGGGGCGGTACCGGGACTAGCGGAGTTCCCCTACGAGCAGTACTTC	CASSKELGAVPGLAEFPYEQYF
TRBD1	TRBV7-8	15	TRBJ1-4	TGTGCCAGCAGCTCGACAGGGCACCCTAATGAAAAACTGTTTTTT	CASSSTGHPNEKLFF
.	TRBV3-1/TRBV3-2	14	TRBJ1-3	TGTGCCAGCAGCCAAGATGACTCTGGAAACACCATATATTTT	CASSQDDSGNTIYF
TRBD1	TRBV5-6	15	TRBJ1-1	TGTGCCAGCAGCTTGGTTTTTGGGACAGGGGGAGAAGCTTTCTTT	CASSLVFGTGGEAFF
.	TRBV9	16	TRBJ2-7	TGTGCCAGCAGCATCTCCCGGGACACAGACTCCTACGAGCAGTACTTC	CASSISRDTDSYEQYF
.	TRBV11-2	13	TRBJ2-7	TGTGCCAGCAGCTTTGGGATAACCTACGAGCAGTACTTC	CASSFGITYEQYF
TRBD2	TRBV29-1	13	TRBJ2-3	TGCAGCGTTAACAGCGGGGGCACAGATACGCAGTATTTT	CSVNSGGTDTQYF
.	TRBV11-3	13	TRBJ2-3	TGTGCCAGCAGCTTAGCCCCGGGGGATACGCAGTATTTT	CASSLAPGDTQYF
.	TRBV14	13	TRBJ1-4	TGTGCCAGCAGCCAAGGGGGCTTGCAAAAACTGTTTTTT	CASSQGGLQKLFF
TRBD2	TRBV5-1	15	TRBJ2-7	TGCGCCAGCAGCTTGGTGAGCGGGAGGGACTACGAGCAGTACTTC	CASSLVSGRDYEQYF
.	TRBV7-8	17	TRBJ1-3	TGTGCCAGCAGCTTAGAAGCACGGTCGGGCTCTGGAAACACCATATATTTT	CASSLEARSGSGNTIYF
.	TRBV11-3	14	TRBJ2-1	TGTGCCAGCAGCTTAGGTGATTATGGGAATGAGCAGTTCTTC	CASSLGDYGNEQFF
.	TRBV12-3/TRBV12-4	12	TRBJ2-2	TGTGCCAGCAGTTTGAATCTGGAGGAGCTGTTTTTT	CASSLNLEELFF
TRBD2	TRBV18	17	TRBJ2-5	TGTGCCAGCTCACTAGGACTAGCGGGAGCGCCGGGCGAGACCCAGTACTTC	CASSLGLAGAPGETQYF
TRBD1	TRBV5-3	16	TRBJ1-5	TGTGCCAGAAGCGGGCACAGGGGCAAGGGCAATCAGCCCCAGCATTTT	CARSGHRGKGNQPQHF
TRBD2	TRBV7-8	15	TRBJ2-7	TGTGCCAGCAGCCAGGATCTAGCGGGACCCTACGAGCAGTACTTC	CASSQDLAGPYEQYF
TRBD1	TRBV3-1/TRBV3-2	13	TRBJ1-1	TGTGCCAGCAGCCTACAGGGGGCCACTGAAGCTTTCTTT	CASSLQGATEAFF